The 29 T cell receptor beta chains below all came from one sample that was sequenced in a study of T cells in Graves' hyperthyroidism and ophthalmopathy. Template material for amplifying TCR beta CDR3 regions consisted of RNA transcripts. The study used the HTBI primer set for a first-round RT-PCR of the TCR CDR3. Each CDR3 protein is one row after TCRdb ran MiXCR on the multiplex PCR reads. The repertoire holds about 500,000 distinct CDR3 sequences, approximately 15% seen once, with 15% to 20% in the top ten. Sequencing was performed on blood. The source of these receptors is a woman younger than 35 with Graves' hyperthyroidism.

With regard to this clonotype: Sequence at one end of the junction differs from germline and may be a read error. The chain employs TRBV27 and TRBJ2-1; D unclear. Per the germline V gene, CDR1 is MNHEY and CDR2 is SMNVEV (reference sequence). The CDR3 sequence is 14 residues long. The CDR3 DNA reads as TGTGCCAACAATTCCGTCCCTTCCTACGATGAGCAGTTCTTC. Its translation: CANNSVPSYDEQFF.

This clonotype was seen ten or more times. The CDR3 sequence: CATSGWGRGSTDTQYF. In DNA form, the CDR3 reads TGTGCCACCAGTGGTTGGGGACGCGGGAGCACAGATACGCAGTATTTT. The chain is built from TRBV24-1 and TRBJ2-3; the D call may be TRBD1 or TRBD2 (5 bases each). This CDR3 has 16 residues. The V gene lost 5 bases and the J gene lost 0 bases, with 14 bases spanning the gap. The germline V gene encodes CDR1 KGHDR and CDR2 SFDVKD.

The J gene is TRBJ1-1, the V gene TRBV7-2; maybe TRBD1 (5 bases). CDR3 length: 15 amino acids. Germline assignment: CDR1 SGHTA and CDR2 FQGNSA. The V and J ends lost 3 bases and 3 bases respectively, with 14 bases between them. For the CDR3, the DNA is TGTGCCAGCAGCTTGGCAGGGTCCTTGGACACTGAAGCTTTCTTT. This gives the protein CASSLAGSLDTEAFF.

This clonotype was observed many times. The chain employs TRBV6-1 and TRBJ2-7; 10 nucleotides line up with TRBD1. The CDR3 length is 15 residues. Germline CDR1 and CDR2: MNHNS and SASEGT. J was trimmed by 5 bases and V by 6 bases; bases with no gene match: 10. The CDR3 is CASRGTGDPLDEQYV. The CDR3 DNA follows: TGTGCCAGCAGGGGGACAGGGGATCCCCTGGACGAGCAGTACGTC.

The sample holds a few counts of this clonotype. The genes are TRBV30 and TRBJ1-5, with 7 positions matching TRBD1. Unmatched junction bases numbered 28, after V lost 0 bases and J lost 5 bases. CDR1 GTSNPN and CDR2 SVGIG come from the germline V gene (reference sequence). The CDR3 sequence is 22 residues long. CDR3: CAWSVQETGNVKAWSVDQPQHF. The CDR3 nucleotides are TGTGCCTGGAGTGTACAGGAGACAGGGAACGTCAAGGCCTGGAGTGTGGATCAGCCCCAGCATTTT.

This chain links TRBV5-4 with TRBJ2-2; D call uncertain. The CDR3 extends over 14 amino acids. CDR1 SGHNT and CDR2 YYREEE come from the germline V gene (reference sequence). The V and J ends lost 4 bases and 4 bases respectively, with 11 bases between them. CDR3 protein: CASSERLATGELFF. The DNA for the CDR3 is TGTGCCAGCAGCGAACGCTTGGCCACCGGGGAGCTGTTTTTT.

This clonotype appeared many times. The rearrangement uses TRBV2 and TRBJ1-2, with D uncertain. This CDR3 comprises 15 residues. CDR1 and CDR2 from the germline V gene are SNHLY and FYNNEI. The V gene lost 2 bases and the J gene lost 0 bases, with 10 bases spanning the gap. For the CDR3, the DNA is TGTGCCAGCAGTGAAAGGGCAGGATCTAACTATGGCTACACCTTC. Translating it yields CASSERAGSNYGYTF. The variable domain in full, completed from reference TRBV2 and TRBJ1-2, reads EPEVTQTPSHQVTQMGQEVILRCVPISNHLYFYWYRQILGQKVEFLVSFYNNEISEKSEIFDDQFSVERPDGSNFTLKIRSTKLEDSAMYFCASSERAGSNYGYTFGSGTRLTVV.

This clonotype was counted many times. V is TRBV5-1 and J is TRBJ2-7; D is possibly TRBD1 (5 bases). Germline loops: CDR1 SGHRS, CDR2 YFSETQ. This CDR3 spans 12 amino acids. V lost 1 base to trimming and J lost 6 bases, with 8 bases between them. The CDR3 DNA reads TGCGCCAGCAGCTTGTCAGGGTTCGAGCAGTACTTC. This encodes CASSLSGFEQYF.

In this sample, this clonotype turned up many times. The V call is TRBV7-2, the J call TRBJ1-2; D uncertain. Per the germline V gene, CDR1 is SGHTA and CDR2 is FQGNSA. The CDR3 is 13 amino acids. V was pared by 5 bases and J by 2 bases, with 9 bases between. DNA of the CDR3: TGTGCCAGCAGCGTTGGTGAAAACTATGGCTACACCTTC. It yields the protein CASSVGENYGYTF.

Many counts were recorded for this clonotype. This chain uses TRBV11-2 with TRBJ2-1; 10 bases map to TRBD1. Germline values: CDR1 SGHAT, CDR2 FQNNGV. The CDR3 extends over 16 amino acids. The V segment lost 5 bases and the J segment 0 bases; nucleotides outside the gene matches: 4. In DNA form, the CDR3 reads TGTGCCAGCAGCCAAAGGACAGGGGGCTCCTACAATGAGCAGTTCTTC. The encoded protein is CASSQRTGGSYNEQFF.

This clonotype was observed many times. The rearrangement uses TRBV2 and TRBJ1-6, with no clear D. Germline CDR1 reads SNHLY; CDR2 reads FYNNEI. The CDR3 is 11 amino acids. V gave up 5 bases and J gave up 12 bases, with 8 bases separating them. The CDR3 reads CASSYNQPLHF. DNA for the CDR3: TGTGCCAGCAGTTACAATCAACCCCTCCACTTT. Full variable domain (remainder filled in from reference TRBV2 and TRBJ1-6): EPEVTQTPSHQVTQMGQEVILRCVPISNHLYFYWYRQILGQKVEFLVSFYNNEISEKSEIFDDQFSVERPDGSNFTLKIRSTKLEDSAMYFCASSYNQPLHFGNGTRLTVT.

This clonotype was seen at least ten times. The chain is built from TRBV6-5 and TRBJ1-1; D is uncertain. The CDR3 totals 15 residues. V was clipped by 2 bases and J by 0 bases, with 10 bases between them. In germline, CDR1 is MNHEY, CDR2 SVGAGI. The CDR3 spells CASSYRRGMNTEAFF. The CDR3 bases are TGTGCCAGCAGTTACCGGCGGGGAATGAACACTGAAGCTTTCTTT.

This clonotype was recorded many times. The rearrangement links TRBV9 to TRBJ2-6, with D hard to call. The CDR3 has 14 amino acids. Trimming pared 1 base from V and 0 bases from J, leaving 2 bases between. The germline CDR1 and CDR2 sequences are SGDLS and YYNGEE. In DNA form, the CDR3 reads TGTGCCAGCAGCGTATCCTCTGGGGCCAACGTCCTGACTTTC. Its translation is CASSVSSGANVLTF. The full variable domain, with the rest looked up from reference TRBV9 and TRBJ2-6, is DSGVTQTPKHLITATGQRVTLRCSPRSGDLSVYWYQQSLDQGLQFLIQYYNGEERAKGNILERFSAQQFPDLHSELNLSSLELGDSALYFCASSVSSGANVLTFGAGSRLTVL.

This clonotype was seen ten or more times. V and J are TRBV5-1 and TRBJ2-7, with D possibly being TRBD1 (6 bases). The CDR3 has 16 amino acids. Trimming pared 4 bases from V and 0 bases from J, leaving 17 bases between. In germline, CDR1 is SGHRS, CDR2 YFSETQ. This chain's CDR3 is CASSPRLQGSSYEQYF. The CDR3 nucleotides read TGCGCCAGCAGCCCGCGGCTCCAGGGGAGCTCCTACGAGCAGTACTTC.

This clonotype was recorded at least ten times. The rearrangement links TRBV20-1 to TRBJ1-5; 9 bases align to TRBD1. Germline CDR1 is DFQATT and CDR2 is SNEGSKA (reference sequence). The CDR3 loop spans 15 amino acids. Losses at the gene ends were 2 bases for V and 4 bases for J; bases not matched to a gene: 6. CDR3 sequence: CSARRGQGGNQPQHF. The DNA of the CDR3 is TGCAGTGCTAGAAGGGGACAGGGCGGGAATCAGCCCCAGCATTTT.

This clonotype was detected ten times or more. The chain joins TRBV20-1 to TRBJ2-3; 10 positions match TRBD2. V lost 6 bases to trimming and J lost 3 bases; unmatched junction nucleotides: 6. Germline V gene data show CDR1 as DFQATT and CDR2 as SNEGSKA (reference sequence). The CDR3 extends over 14 amino acids. The CDR3 nucleotides read TGCAGTGCCCCACTAGCGGGAAGTACAGATACGCAGTATTTT. Its translation is CSAPLAGSTDTQYF.

This clonotype was observed a few times. The J gene is TRBJ1-2, the V gene TRBV7-3; maybe TRBD1 (6 bases). CDR3 length equals 15 residues. Germline CDR1 is SGHTA and CDR2 is FQGTGA. With 1 base removed from V and 5 bases from J, the gap between germline ends came to 14 bases. This chain's CDR3 is CASSLRNRERYGYTF. DNA for the CDR3: TGTGCCAGCAGCTTAAGGAACAGGGAGAGATATGGCTACACCTTC.

This clonotype was picked up many times. This sequence joins TRBV13 and TRBJ1-4, with 9 bases that match TRBD1. V lost 5 bases, J lost 3 bases, and 7 bases stayed unmatched. Germline CDR1 reads PRHDT; CDR2 reads FYEKMQ (reference sequence). The CDR3 sequence is 16 residues long. CDR3 in amino acids: CASSITQGAANEKLFF. The CDR3, as DNA: TGTGCCAGCAGCATAACACAGGGGGCGGCTAATGAAAAACTGTTTTTT.

This clonotype was seen at least ten times. The chain uses TRBV20-1 and TRBJ2-1; 7 bases map to TRBD1. The CDR3 is 13 amino acids. Germline CDR1 reads DFQATT; CDR2 reads SNEGSKA (reference sequence). With 4 bases clipped from V and 8 bases from J, the junction kept 8 bases outside the gene matches. CDR3 sequence reads: CSANQGVGDEQFF. DNA for the CDR3: TGCAGTGCTAACCAGGGGGTAGGTGATGAGCAGTTCTTC.

The chain links TRBV2 to TRBJ1-3, with TRBD1 as a possible D gene (5 bases). Trimming shortened V by 6 bases and J by 0 bases, and 15 bases separated the two germline ends. The CDR3 has 16 residues. The germline CDR1 and CDR2 sequences are SNHLY and FYNNEI. CDR3 region: CASSPAPGSSGNTIYF. The CDR3 DNA reads as TGTGCCAGCAGCCCCGCTCCAGGGAGCTCTGGAAACACCATATATTTT.

This clonotype was recorded at least ten times. The chain uses TRBV30 and TRBJ2-5, with no clear D. Germline CDR1 reads GTSNPN; CDR2 reads SVGIG (reference sequence). The CDR3 has 15 amino acids. V was cut by 1 base and J by 4 bases, with 16 bases left in between. This CDR3 is CAWSAMEVGRETQYF. The CDR3, as DNA: TGTGCCTGGAGTGCCATGGAAGTAGGACGAGAGACCCAGTACTTC. The variable domain in full, with the rest retrieved from reference TRBV30 and TRBJ2-5, is SQTIHQWPATLVQPVGSPLSLECTVEGTSNPNLYWYRQAAGRGLQLLFYSVGIGQISSEVPQNLSASRPQDRQFILSSKKLLLSDSGFYLCAWSAMEVGRETQYFGPGTRLLVL.

This clonotype has ten or more counts. The V call is TRBV5-1, the J call TRBJ2-3; D uncertain. Germline-derived CDR1 and CDR2 are SGHRS and YFSETQ. Trimming cost V 6 bases and J 3 bases, with 17 bases left between them. The CDR3 runs to 15 residues. CDR3 loop: CASKLSWAQTDTQYF. CDR3 bases: TGCGCCAGCAAACTCTCATGGGCCCAGACAGATACGCAGTATTTT. Full variable domain (remainder filled in from reference TRBV5-1 and TRBJ2-3): KAGVTQTPRYLIKTRGQQVTLSCSPISGHRSVSWYQQTPGQGLQFLFEYFSETQRNKGNFPGRFSGRQFSNSRSEMNVSTLELGDSALYLCASKLSWAQTDTQYFGPGTRLTVL.

In its sample, this clonotype was seen many times. The V gene is TRBV6-2 or TRBV6-3, the J gene TRBJ2-3; D not certain. Per the germline V gene, CDR1 is MNHEY and CDR2 is SVGEGT. This CDR3 comprises 13 residues. The V and J ends lost 5 bases and 2 bases respectively, with 8 bases between them. DNA for the CDR3: TGTGCCAGCAGTCGTGGGGTCACAGATACGCAGTATTTT. It encodes CASSRGVTDTQYF.

The chain employs TRBV7-9 and TRBJ1-1; TRBD1 matches 9 bases. This CDR3 spans 16 amino acids. The J segment lost 4 bases and the V segment lost 5 bases, leaving 11 bases of the junction unmatched. CDR1 and CDR2 from the germline V gene are SEHNR and FQNEAQ (reference sequence). The CDR3 sequence is CASSPQGAGDGTEAFF. The CDR3 nucleotides are TGTGCCAGCAGCCCACAGGGGGCTGGAGATGGCACTGAAGCTTTCTTT.

This clonotype has just a few counts. The chain joins TRBV3-1 to TRBJ2-4, with D unresolved. Per germline, CDR1 LGHDT and CDR2 YNNKEL (reference sequence). The length of the CDR3 is 14 residues. Trimming shortened V by 0 bases and J by 1 base, and 4 bases separated the two germline ends. The CDR3 spells CASSQDHAKNIQYF. CDR3 in DNA: TGTGCCAGCAGCCAAGATCACGCCAAAAACATTCAGTACTTC. Full variable domain (outside the CDR3, taken from reference TRBV3-1 and TRBJ2-4): DTAVSQTPKYLVTQMGNDKSIKCEQNLGHDTMYWYKQDSKKFLKIMFSYNNKELIINETVPNRFSPKSPDKAHLNLHINSLELGDSAVYFCASSQDHAKNIQYFGAGTRLSVL.

This clonotype showed up many times. The chain is built from TRBV5-1 and TRBJ2-5; D may be TRBD1 or TRBD2 (5 bases each). Germline CDR1 reads SGHRS; CDR2 reads YFSETQ. Trimming stripped 0 bases from V and 2 bases from J, with 11 bases between. The CDR3 runs to 15 residues. Written as DNA, the CDR3 is TGCGCCAGCAGCTTGGCGGGGACGAGTCAAGAGACCCAGTACTTC. Translation gives CASSLAGTSQETQYF.

The chain joins TRBV6-5 to TRBJ2-3, with TRBD2 matching 11 bases. The V gene's germline CDR1 is MNHEY and CDR2 SVGAGI. J lost 1 base, V lost 4 bases, and 10 bases had no gene match. This CDR3 is 18 amino acids long. This CDR3 reads CASSSASGRPGGTDTQYF. As DNA, the CDR3 is TGTGCCAGCAGTTCGGCTAGCGGGAGGCCGGGGGGCACAGATACGCAGTATTTT.

Ten or more counts support this clonotype. The chain links TRBV30 to TRBJ1-2; the D gene is possibly TRBD1 (5 bases). CDR3 length: 12 amino acids. CDR1 and CDR2 (germline): GTSNPN, SVGIG (reference sequence). The germline V and J ends were trimmed by 3 bases and 8 bases, with 13 bases remaining between them. CDR3 residues: CAWSLGVEGYTF. In nucleotides, the CDR3 is TGTGCCTGGAGCCTAGGGGTAGAGGGCTACACCTTC.

This clonotype was counted a few times. The rearrangement joins TRBV5-1 to TRBJ2-5, with D perhaps TRBD2 (6 bases). Trimming cost V 3 bases and J 2 bases, with 20 bases left between them. The CDR3 consists of 17 residues. The V gene's germline CDR1 is SGHRS and CDR2 YFSETQ. In DNA, the CDR3 is TGCGCCAGCAGCTGGGGGGAGACTCTAAGGTGGCAAGAGACCCAGTACTTC. This codes for CASSWGETLRWQETQYF.